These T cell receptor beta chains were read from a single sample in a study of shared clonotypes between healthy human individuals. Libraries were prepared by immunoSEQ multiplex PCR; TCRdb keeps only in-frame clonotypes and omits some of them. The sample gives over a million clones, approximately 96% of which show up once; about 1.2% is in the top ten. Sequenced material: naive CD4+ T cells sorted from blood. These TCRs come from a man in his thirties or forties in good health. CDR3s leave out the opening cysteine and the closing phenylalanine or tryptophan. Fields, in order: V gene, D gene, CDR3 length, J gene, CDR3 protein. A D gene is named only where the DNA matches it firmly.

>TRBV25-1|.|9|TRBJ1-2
ASSVNYGYT
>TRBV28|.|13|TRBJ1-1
ASSIPGVGNTEAF
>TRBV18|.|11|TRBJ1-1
ASGVEMNTEAF
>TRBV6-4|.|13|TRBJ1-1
ASSLSARGNTEAF
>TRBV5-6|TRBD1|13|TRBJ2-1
ASSLAGQGSGEQF
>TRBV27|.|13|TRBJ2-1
ASSLSRDPYNEQF
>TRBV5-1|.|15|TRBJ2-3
ASSKDGGSGGTDTQY
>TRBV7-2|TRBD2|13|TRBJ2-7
ASSYGTSGVREQY
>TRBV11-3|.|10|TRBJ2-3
ASSLVEGTQY
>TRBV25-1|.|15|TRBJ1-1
ASSSGVRGGLNTEAF
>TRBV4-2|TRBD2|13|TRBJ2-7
ASSQTSGSIYEQY
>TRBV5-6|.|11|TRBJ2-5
ASSRNRGETQY
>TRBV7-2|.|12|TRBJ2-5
AGSLSLVEETQY
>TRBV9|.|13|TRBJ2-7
ASSPRTANSYEQY
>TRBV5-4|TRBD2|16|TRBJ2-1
ASSLGLAGAGSYNEQF
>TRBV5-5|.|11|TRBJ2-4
ASSLGGTGIQY
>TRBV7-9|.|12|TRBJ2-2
ASSLATLTGELF
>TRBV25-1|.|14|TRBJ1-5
ASSELGGGSNQPQH
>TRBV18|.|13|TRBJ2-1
ASSPRSQGGDEQF
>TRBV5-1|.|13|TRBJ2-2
ASSLAGTNTGELF
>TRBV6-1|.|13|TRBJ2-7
ASSEGLDLVYEQY
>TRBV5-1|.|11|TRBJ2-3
ASSLGATDTQY
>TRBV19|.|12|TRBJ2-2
ASTSGSNTGELF
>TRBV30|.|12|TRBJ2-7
AWSVSRQGGEQY
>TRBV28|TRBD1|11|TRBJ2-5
ASSSGQGETQY
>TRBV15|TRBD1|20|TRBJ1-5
ATSRVGGFTGTGRNSNQPQH
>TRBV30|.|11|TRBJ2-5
AWRVTNAETQY
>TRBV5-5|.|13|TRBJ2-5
ASSSPGQGKETQY
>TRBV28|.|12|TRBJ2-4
ASSSRVAKNIQY
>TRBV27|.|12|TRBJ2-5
ASSLGGTEETQY
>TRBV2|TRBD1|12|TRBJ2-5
ASSITGGQETQY
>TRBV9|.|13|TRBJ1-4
ASSQSGRASEKLF
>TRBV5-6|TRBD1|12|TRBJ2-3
ASSWGQGIRVQY
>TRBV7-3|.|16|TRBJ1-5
ASSSGTDVLGGNQPQH
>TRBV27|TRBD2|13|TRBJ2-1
ASSFSGRVNNEQF
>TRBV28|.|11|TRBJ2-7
ASIEGGRGEQY
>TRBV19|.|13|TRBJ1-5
ASSSRQGINQPQH
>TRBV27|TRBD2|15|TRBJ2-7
ASSSPRTSGSTYEQY
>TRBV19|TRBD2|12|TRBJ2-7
ASKFTSGHYEQY
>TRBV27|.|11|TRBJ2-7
ASSLLGNYEQY